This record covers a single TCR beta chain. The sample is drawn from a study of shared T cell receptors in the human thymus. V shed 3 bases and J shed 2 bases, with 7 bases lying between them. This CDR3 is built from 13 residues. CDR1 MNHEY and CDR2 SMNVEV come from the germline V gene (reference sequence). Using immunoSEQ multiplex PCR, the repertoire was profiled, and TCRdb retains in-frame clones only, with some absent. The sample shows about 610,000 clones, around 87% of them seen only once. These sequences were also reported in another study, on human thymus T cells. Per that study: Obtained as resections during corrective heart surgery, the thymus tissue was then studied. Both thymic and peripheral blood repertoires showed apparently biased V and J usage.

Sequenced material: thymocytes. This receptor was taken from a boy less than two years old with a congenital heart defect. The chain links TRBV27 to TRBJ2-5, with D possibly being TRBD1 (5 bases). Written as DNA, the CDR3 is TGTGCCAGCAGTTTTACAGGTCAAGAGACCCAGTACTTC. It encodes CASSFTGQETQYF.